One and the same sample provided the 13 T cell receptor beta chains below, sequenced in a study of T cell responses to AZD1222 COVID-19 vaccine. Profiling relied on immunoSEQ multiplex PCR, and the TCRdb table lists in-frame clones only, not all of them. The top ten hold around a sixth of the sample, which has 66,000 or so clones, more than 75% seen once. The sequencing here drew on peripheral blood, taken on day 0 of AZD1222 vaccination. These receptors were taken from an adult in good health.

This clone was found once. The chain uses TRBV7-2 and TRBJ1-2; 8 bases agree with TRBD1. CDR3 length equals 15 residues. CDR1 and CDR2 (germline): SGHTA, FQGNSA. Trimming at V came to 0 bases and at J to 3 bases, leaving 3 bases not matched to a gene. This chain's CDR3 is CASSLAGTGDYGYTF. CDR3 sequence (DNA): TGTGCCAGCAGCTTAGCAGGGACAGGAGACTATGGCTACACCTTC.

The chain joins TRBV5-1 to TRBJ1-2, with D possibly being TRBD1 (5 bases). The V gene's germline CDR1 is SGHRS and CDR2 YFSETQ. The CDR3 consists of 14 residues. V lost 4 bases and J lost 7, with 17 bases in between. Here the CDR3 DNA reads TGCGCCAGCAGCCCGGACCGGGAGGGGTCTGGCTACACCTTC. It yields the protein CASSPDREGSGYTF.

V and J are TRBV18 and TRBJ1-1, with D tentatively TRBD1 (5 bases). Germline V gene data show CDR1 as KGHSH and CDR2 as LQKENI. The CDR3 loop spans 15 amino acids. Trimming shortened V by 2 bases and J by 2 bases, and 12 bases separated the two germline ends. CDR3 amino acids: CASSPWGRGNTEAFF. The CDR3 bases are TGTGCCAGCTCACCATGGGGACGGGGAAACACTGAAGCTTTCTTT.

The rearrangement links TRBV21-1 to TRBJ1-1; the D call in the table, TRBD1, was not verified against the DNA. TRBV21-1 represents a pseudogene. The CDR3 has 18 amino acids. The CDR3 is CASSKGGQGRGRNTEAFF. The CDR3 nucleotides are TGTGCCAGCAGCAAAGGGGGGCAGGGTCGAGGGAGGAACACTGAAGCTTTCTTT.

The gene calls are TRBV15 and TRBJ2-7; maybe TRBD2 (5 bases). CDR1 and CDR2 from the germline V gene are LNHNV and YYDKDF (reference sequence). The CDR3 is 15 amino acids. The V end lost 4 bases, the J end lost 2 bases, and 15 bases lay between the germline ends. DNA of the CDR3: TGTGCCACCAGCATAGGCGGGCAGGCGGCCTACGAGCAGTACTTC. Translation gives CATSIGGQAAYEQYF.

The chain has TRBV19 and TRBJ2-1; 11 bases are a match to TRBD2. The trim removed 5 bases at V and 5 bases at J, leaving 5 bases unmatched. The germline CDR1 and CDR2 sequences are LNHDA and SQIVND (reference sequence). This CDR3 has 15 amino acids. CDR3 loop: CASSQGTSGHNEQFF. CDR3 DNA: TGTGCCAGTAGTCAAGGGACTAGCGGCCACAATGAGCAGTTCTTC.

This chain uses TRBV15 with TRBJ2-2, with D unresolved. With 2 bases removed from V and 7 bases from J, the gap between germline ends came to 5 bases. The germline CDR1 and CDR2 sequences are LNHNV and YYDKDF (reference sequence). This CDR3 is 12 amino acids long. Here the CDR3 reads CATSRPLGELFF. In DNA, the CDR3 is TGTGCCACCAGCAGACCCCTCGGGGAGCTGTTTTTT.

The chain combines TRBV6-6 with TRBJ2-7, with 9 nucleotides matching TRBD1. Per germline, CDR1 MNHNY and CDR2 SVGAGI (reference sequence). V lost 6 bases and J lost 3; bases outside the gene matches: 21. The CDR3 is made up of 19 amino acids. DNA of the CDR3: TGTGCCAGCAGCTACAACAGGGGGCAGTCCGCCCCTTTTATCTACGAGCAGTACTTC. Translation: CASSYNRGQSAPFIYEQYF.

The rearrangement links TRBV11-2 to TRBJ2-7; the D call may be TRBD1 or TRBD2 (5 bases each). Trimming stripped 5 bases from V and 5 bases from J, with 19 bases between. The CDR3 runs 15 residues. Germline V gives CDR1 SGHAT, CDR2 FQNNGV. The DNA of the CDR3 is TGTGCCAGCAGCCCCCCCGGGACCCTCCCCAACGAGCAGTACTTC. It specifies CASSPPGTLPNEQYF.

This chain connects TRBV11-2 to TRBJ2-1; no clear D. The CDR3 runs 15 residues. Trimming took off 6 bases at V and 2 bases at J, with 14 bases between the two ends. Per germline, CDR1 SGHAT and CDR2 FQNNGV. The CDR3 region has the DNA TGTGCCAGCAGGCTAGGGTTTCTACCCTACAATGAGCAGTTCTTC. It codes for CASRLGFLPYNEQFF.

The chain couples TRBV7-2 to TRBJ2-3; D is undetermined. CDR3 size: 15 residues. With 0 bases removed from V and 3 bases from J, the gap between germline ends came to 10 bases. Germline V lookup: CDR1 SGHTA, CDR2 FQGNSA. In DNA, the CDR3 is TGTGCCAGCAGCTTAGCAGGGTTGCGTACAGATACGCAGTATTTT. Translation: CASSLAGLRTDTQYF.

The chain carries TRBV19 and TRBJ2-7; the D gene is possibly TRBD2 (6 bases). CDR1 LNHDA and CDR2 SQIVND come from the germline V gene (reference sequence). The V gene lost 5 bases and the J gene lost 6 bases, with 17 bases spanning the gap. CDR3 length: 14 amino acids. The CDR3 spells CASSGFGGVTEQYF. For the CDR3, the DNA is TGTGCCAGTAGTGGATTCGGCGGGGTTACCGAGCAGTACTTC.

V and J are TRBV4-2 and TRBJ2-5, with D possibly being TRBD2 (7 bases). The length of the CDR3 is 16 residues. Germline V lookup: CDR1 LGHNA, CDR2 YNFKEQ. Trimming cost V 5 bases and J 4 bases, with 20 bases left between them. The CDR3 spells CASSGEGGGSSETQYF. DNA of the CDR3: TGTGCCAGCAGCGGGGAGGGGGGTGGTTCGTCAGAGACCCAGTACTTC.